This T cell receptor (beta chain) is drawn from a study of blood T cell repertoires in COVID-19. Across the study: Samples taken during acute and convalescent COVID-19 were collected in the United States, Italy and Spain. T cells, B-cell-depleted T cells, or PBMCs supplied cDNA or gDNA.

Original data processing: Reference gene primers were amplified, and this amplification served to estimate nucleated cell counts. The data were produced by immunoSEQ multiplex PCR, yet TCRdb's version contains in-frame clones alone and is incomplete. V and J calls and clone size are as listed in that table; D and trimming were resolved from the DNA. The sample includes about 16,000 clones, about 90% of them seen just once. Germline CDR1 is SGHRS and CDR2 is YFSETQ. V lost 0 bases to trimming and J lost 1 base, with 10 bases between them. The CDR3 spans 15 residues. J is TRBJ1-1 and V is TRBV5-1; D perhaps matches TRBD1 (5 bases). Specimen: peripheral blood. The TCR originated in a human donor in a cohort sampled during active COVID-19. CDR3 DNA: TGCGCCAGCAGCTTGGTAGGGGTAAGGAACACTGAAGCTTTCTTT. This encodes CASSLVGVRNTEAFF.